This TCR beta chain appears in the sequencing data of a study of T cell responses to AZD1222 COVID-19 vaccine. Whole-study results and caveats: Spike regions recognized by vaccine-associated CD4 TCRs spanned the protein, led by 160-218 and 743-854.

A remark on this clone: Its antigen remains unidentified.

J was trimmed by 3 bases and V by 8 bases; bases with no gene match: 7. The CDR3 has 13 amino acids. CDR1 is SNHLY and CDR2 is FYNNEI in the germline V gene. Clones were read by immunoSEQ multiplex PCR, and TCRdb kept only the in-frame ones, dropping some. The table lists 92,000 or so clones, around nine tenths of them singletons. The chain links TRBV2 to TRBJ2-7; 7 positions match TRBD2. The source was peripheral blood, collected 28 days after the second AZD1222 dose. This TCR derives from an adult who received the AZD1222 COVID-19 vaccine. The CDR3 is CASYSGEHYEQYF. The CDR3 region has the DNA TGTGCCAGCTACAGCGGGGAACACTACGAGCAGTACTTC.